A single sample is the source of the 21 T cell receptor beta chains below, sequenced in a study of blood T cell repertoires in COVID-19. Sequenced by immunoSEQ multiplex PCR; TCRdb stores in-frame clones only, minus some. The top ten hold about 5.8% of the sample, which has approximately 140,000 clones, more than 80% seen once. The source material was peripheral blood. The origin of the receptors is a human donor in a cohort sampled during active COVID-19.

The gene calls are TRBV24-1 and TRBJ1-1; 8 bases fit TRBD1. The CDR3 covers 13 residues. V was clipped by 7 bases and J by 0 bases; unmatched bases: 0. Germline CDR1 reads KGHDR; CDR2 reads SFDVKD. CDR3 residues: CATRTGVNTEAFF. CDR3 in DNA: TGTGCCACCAGGACAGGGGTGAACACTGAAGCTTTCTTT.

The J gene is TRBJ2-2, the V gene TRBV4-1; D may be TRBD2 (6 bases). Germline values: CDR1 MGHRA, CDR2 YSYEKL. The length of the CDR3 is 15 residues. The ends were cut back, 6 bases at V and 0 bases at J, with 11 bases in the middle. This CDR3 is CASRLGGSNTGELFF. CDR3 DNA: TGCGCCAGCAGATTGGGGGGTTCGAACACCGGGGAGCTGTTTTTT.

This sequence joins TRBV15 and TRBJ1-2, with unresolved D. The CDR3 covers 15 residues. In germline, CDR1 is LNHNV, CDR2 YYDKDF (reference sequence). V gave up 3 bases and J gave up 1 base, with 12 bases separating them. The CDR3 region has the DNA TGTGCCACCAGCAGTGTTGAGAAGCTTAACTATGGCTACACCTTC. This translates into CATSSVEKLNYGYTF.

J is TRBJ2-1 and V is TRBV18; D gene ambiguous. Deletions cut 4 bases from V and 3 bases from J, with 10 bases between. Germline V lookup: CDR1 KGHSH, CDR2 LQKENI. CDR3 length equals 14 residues. The CDR3 DNA is TGTGCCAGCTCACTATTGCAGGACTACAATGAGCAGTTCTTC. Its protein is CASSLLQDYNEQFF.

A remark on this clone: Other DNA sequences of this sample code for an identical CDR3. This chain connects TRBV5-6 to TRBJ2-3; 12 bases map to TRBD2. CDR1 is SGHDT and CDR2 is YYEEEE in the germline V gene. The CDR3 spans 15 residues. The V gene end was trimmed by 4 bases and the J gene end by 3 bases; junction bases not matched to a gene: 3. CDR3: CASSPGLAGTDTQYF. DNA of the CDR3: TGTGCCAGCAGCCCCGGACTAGCGGGGACAGATACGCAGTATTTT. The variable domain in full, completed from reference TRBV5-6 and TRBJ2-3, reads DAGVTQSPTHLIKTRGQQVTLRCSPKSGHDTVSWYQQALGQGPQFIFQYYEEEERQRGNFPDRFSGHQFPNYSSELNVNALLLGDSALYLCASSPGLAGTDTQYFGPGTRLTVL.

The V and J genes are TRBV7-9 and TRBJ1-1, with D tentatively TRBD1 (5 bases). V shed 10 bases and J shed 1 base, with 13 bases lying between them. The CDR3 is 13 amino acids. Looked up from germline, CDR1 is SEHNR and CDR2 is FQNEAQ (reference sequence). The CDR3 region is CATQGGANTEAFF. The CDR3 DNA sequence: TGTGCCACCCAGGGAGGGGCGAACACTGAAGCTTTCTTT.

The chain employs TRBV24-1 and TRBJ2-3, with a possible D match to TRBD2 (6 bases). The CDR3 runs to 13 residues. CDR1 KGHDR and CDR2 SFDVKD come from the germline V gene. V gave up 7 bases and J gave up 5 bases, with 12 bases separating them. The CDR3 here is CATRDYFVDTQYF. As DNA, the CDR3 is TGTGCCACCAGGGACTATTTCGTAGATACGCAGTATTTT.

This clone was seen only a few times. This chain's CDR3 is CASSVEGGPYNEQFF. CDR3 nucleotides: TGTGCCAGCAGTGTGGAGGGGGGGCCATACAATGAGCAGTTCTTC. The chain combines TRBV6-4 with TRBJ2-1; possible D gene TRBD2, 7 bases. CDR3 size: 15 residues. Per the germline V gene, CDR1 is MRHNA and CDR2 is SNTAGT. V was clipped by 4 bases and J by 4 bases, with 14 bases between them.

This chain connects TRBV2 to TRBJ1-6; weak D call: TRBD1 (5 bases). The CDR3 is 15 residues long. Trimming took off 4 bases at V and 4 bases at J, with 11 bases between the two ends. Germline assignment: CDR1 SNHLY and CDR2 FYNNEI. CDR3 nucleotide sequence: TGTGCCAGCAGTGGAAGTCAGGGATATAATTCACCCCTCCACTTT. Translation: CASSGSQGYNSPLHF.

The chain has TRBV10-2 and TRBJ1-2; TRBD1 aligns across 9 bases. The germline V gene encodes CDR1 WSHSY and CDR2 SAAADI. Trimming at V came to 4 bases and at J to 4 bases, leaving 10 bases not matched to a gene. The CDR3 spans 16 residues. The CDR3 sequence: CASSGGQGGGFYGYTF. In nucleotides, the CDR3 is TGCGCCAGCAGTGGGGGACAGGGAGGGGGTTTCTATGGCTACACCTTC.

CDR3: CASSPTSSPFTTGAFF. The DNA of the CDR3 is TGTGCCAGCAGCCCGACCTCCTCCCCATTTACGACGGGAGCTTTCTTT. The chain links TRBV11-1 to TRBJ1-1; D is unresolved. Germline V gene lookup returns CDR1 SGHAT and CDR2 FQDESV (reference sequence). V was cut by 5 bases and J by 10 bases, with 26 bases left in between. The CDR3 is 16 residues long.

The chain employs TRBV5-1 and TRBJ2-5; TRBD2 agrees at 7 bases. The CDR3 is 15 amino acids. Per germline, CDR1 SGHRS and CDR2 YFSETQ. The J segment lost 1 base and the V segment lost 1 base, leaving 4 bases of the junction unmatched. CDR3 loop: CASSLLASGQETQYF. The CDR3, as DNA: TGCGCCAGCAGCTTGTTGGCTAGCGGCCAAGAGACCCAGTACTTC.

V gene TRBV3-1 (or the pseudogene TRBV3-2) combines with J gene TRBJ2-5; 15 positions agree with TRBD2. The V gene end was trimmed by 3 bases and the J gene end by 1 base; junction bases not matched to a gene: 6. Germline-derived CDR1 and CDR2 are LGHDT and YNNKEL (reference sequence). The CDR3 is 18 amino acids. The DNA for the CDR3 is TGTGCCAGCAGCCAGCCGGGACTAGCGGGGGGATCCCAAGAGACCCAGTACTTC. This encodes CASSQPGLAGGSQETQYF.

The rearrangement joins TRBV3-1 (or the pseudogene TRBV3-2) to TRBJ2-2; 7 bases agree with TRBD1. The germline V gene has CDR1 LGHDT and CDR2 YNNKEL (reference sequence). This CDR3 spans 17 amino acids. The V segment lost 3 bases and the J segment 5 bases; nucleotides outside the gene matches: 12. CDR3 nucleotides: TGTGCCAGCAGCCAGACGGGTAGGGGGCCAGAGACCGGGGAGCTGTTTTTT. This gives the protein CASSQTGRGPETGELFF.

J is TRBJ1-2 and V is TRBV5-1; 9 positions agree with TRBD1. This CDR3 spans 15 amino acids. J was trimmed by 7 bases and V by 3 bases; bases with no gene match: 10. Germline values: CDR1 SGHRS, CDR2 YFSETQ. This CDR3 reads CASSSPGQGAVGYTF. Here the CDR3 DNA reads TGCGCCAGCAGCTCTCCGGGACAGGGTGCGGTTGGCTACACCTTC.

The chain recombines TRBV5-4 with TRBJ2-7; 9 bases map to TRBD2. J lost 2 bases, V lost 0 bases, and 6 bases had no gene match. This CDR3 has 16 amino acids. Germline values: CDR1 SGHNT, CDR2 YYREEE (reference sequence). The CDR3: CASSLGSGGLPYEQYF. In DNA, the CDR3 is TGTGCCAGCAGCTTGGGCAGCGGGGGGCTCCCCTACGAGCAGTACTTC.

The rearrangement joins TRBV4-3 to TRBJ1-2; TRBD1 is a possible D gene (6 bases). V was trimmed by 0 bases and J by 3 bases, leaving 11 bases between them. The CDR3 is made up of 15 amino acids. CDR1 LGHNA and CDR2 YSLEER come from the germline V gene. In nucleotides, the CDR3 is TGCGCCAGCAGCCAAGAGGACAGTGGGGACTATGGCTACACCTTC. Its translation is CASSQEDSGDYGYTF.

The chain couples TRBV4-1 to TRBJ2-7; D might be TRBD1 (6 bases). Trimming took off 5 bases at V and 7 bases at J, with 21 bases between the two ends. The CDR3 totals 15 residues. Per the germline V gene, CDR1 is MGHRA and CDR2 is YSYEKL. CDR3 protein: CASSYLQGLSREQYF. The CDR3 coding sequence is TGCGCCAGCAGCTATTTACAGGGCCTTTCGAGGGAGCAGTACTTC.

The chain joins TRBV25-1 to TRBJ1-4; tentatively, D is TRBD1 (6 bases). Trimming shortened V by 4 bases and J by 7 bases, and 13 bases separated the two germline ends. This CDR3 comprises 14 residues. Germline CDR1 is MGHDK and CDR2 is SYGVNS. In DNA form, the CDR3 reads TGTGCCAGCAGTGTCAGCCAGGGGCCTGAAAAACTGTTTTTT. Its translation: CASSVSQGPEKLFF. The full variable domain, with the rest looked up from reference TRBV25-1 and TRBJ1-4, is EADIYQTPRYLVIGTGKKITLECSQTMGHDKMYWYQQDPGMELHLIHYSYGVNSTEKGDLSSESTVSRIRTEHFPLTLESARPSHTSQYLCASSVSQGPEKLFFGSGTQLSVL.

The chain uses TRBV28 and TRBJ1-2, with D perhaps TRBD1 (6 bases). Germline V lookup: CDR1 MDHEN, CDR2 SYDVKM. The CDR3 is 17 amino acids. Trimming removed 5 bases at V and 3 bases at J, with 22 bases between. The CDR3 protein is CASSPSPGQPGDYGYTF. The CDR3 bases are TGTGCCAGCAGTCCATCGCCCGGACAGCCCGGGGACTATGGCTACACCTTC.

The genes are TRBV4-2 and TRBJ2-3; TRBD2 agrees at 11 bases. The germline gives CDR1 LGHNA, CDR2 YNFKEQ. The CDR3 covers 18 residues. V shed 1 base, J shed 3 bases, and the junction held 9 bases outside the gene matches. CDR3: CASSQVLASGGLTDTQYF. CDR3 DNA: TGTGCCAGCAGCCAAGTACTTGCTAGCGGGGGGCTGACAGATACGCAGTATTTT.